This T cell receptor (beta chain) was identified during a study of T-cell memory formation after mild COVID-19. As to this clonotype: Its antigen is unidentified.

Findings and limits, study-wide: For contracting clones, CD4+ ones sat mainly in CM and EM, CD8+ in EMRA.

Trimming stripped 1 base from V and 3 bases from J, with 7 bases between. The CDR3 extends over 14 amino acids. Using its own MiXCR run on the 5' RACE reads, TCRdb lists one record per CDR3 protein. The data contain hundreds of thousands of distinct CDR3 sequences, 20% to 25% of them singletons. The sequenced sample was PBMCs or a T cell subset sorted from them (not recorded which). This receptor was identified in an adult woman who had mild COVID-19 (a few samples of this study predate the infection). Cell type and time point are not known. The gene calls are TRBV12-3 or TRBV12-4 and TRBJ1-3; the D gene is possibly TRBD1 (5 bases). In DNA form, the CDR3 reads TGTGCCAGCAGTTTAGATAGGGGTGGAAACACCATATATTTT. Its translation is CASSLDRGGNTIYF.